Sequencing of this T cell receptor (beta chain) was carried out in a study of blood T cell repertoires in COVID-19. Germline assignment: CDR1 LNHDA and CDR2 SQIVND (reference sequence). This CDR3 has 13 amino acids. V dropped 1 base and J dropped 11 bases, with 14 bases sitting between them. Measured with immunoSEQ multiplex PCR; TCRdb has only the in-frame clones, and not every one. The sample holds a few hundred thousand clones; approximately 79% are singletons and the top ten take under 5%. The sequencing input was PBMCs or T cells enriched from blood (not recorded which). This clonotype originated in a man aged 30 to 39 with acute COVID-19. The chain is built from TRBV19 and TRBJ1-1; a weak D match, TRBD1 (6 bases). In nucleotides, the CDR3 is TGTGCCAGTAGTATAGTAAGGGCAGGGGAGGCTTTCTTT. This codes for CASSIVRAGEAFF.